These 15 T cell receptor beta chains were all obtained from the same sample, sequenced in a study of CD8 T cells in ankylosing spondylitis. Each CDR3 protein gets one entry after TCRdb re-called the 5' RACE reads with MiXCR. The repertoire includes around 320,000 distinct CDR3 sequences, less than 25% of them detected once, and 3.5% sits in the top ten. Sequenced: blood, either unsorted or a sorted T cell fraction (not recorded which). These receptor sequences come from a female donor with ankylosing spondylitis or in good health (not recorded which).

This sequence joins TRBV5-5 and TRBJ2-5; 7 bases map to TRBD1. CDR1 and CDR2 (germline): SGHKS, YYEKEE (reference sequence). With V trimmed by 4 bases and J by 5 bases, 8 bases remained unmatched. This CDR3 region has 14 residues. The CDR3 region has the DNA TGTGCCAGCAGCCCGACAGGCAGGGGGGAGACCCAGTACTTC. Translating it yields CASSPTGRGETQYF. Full variable domain (missing parts from reference TRBV5-5 and TRBJ2-5): DAGVTQSPTHLIKTRGQQVTLRCSPISGHKSVSWYQQVLGQGPQFIFQYYEKEERGRGNFPDRFSARQFPNYSSELNVNALLLGDSALYLCASSPTGRGETQYFGPGTRLLVL.

This clonotype was observed a few times. The J gene is TRBJ2-3, the V gene TRBV5-1; D unresolved. The CDR3 is 13 amino acids. In germline, CDR1 is SGHRS, CDR2 YFSETQ. The germline V and J ends were trimmed by 1 base and 2 bases, with 5 bases remaining between them. The chain's CDR3 is CASSLYDTDTQYF. CDR3 nucleotide sequence: TGCGCCAGCAGCTTGTACGACACAGATACGCAGTATTTT.

The chain recombines TRBV20-1 with TRBJ2-4; no clear D. Germline CDR1 reads DFQATT; CDR2 reads SNEGSKA (reference sequence). The V end was cut by 5 bases, the J end by 0 bases, with 8 bases between. The CDR3 runs 13 residues. The CDR3 DNA follows: TGCAGTGCTCCCAGGACAGCCAAAAACATTCAGTACTTC. As protein: CSAPRTAKNIQYF.

V and J are TRBV20-1 and TRBJ2-1, with D maybe TRBD1 (6 bases). This CDR3 is built from 17 residues. CDR1 and CDR2 from the germline V gene are DFQATT and SNEGSKA (reference sequence). V was trimmed by 0 bases and J by 4 bases, leaving 19 bases between them. Here the CDR3 reads CSARDSQGVEAYNEQFF. DNA of the CDR3: TGCAGTGCTAGAGATTCACAGGGAGTTGAGGCATACAATGAGCAGTTCTTC.

This clonotype turned up a few times. This chain links TRBV10-2 with TRBJ1-5; tentative D call: TRBD1 (5 bases). The CDR3 covers 14 residues. Trimming left V 2 bases short and J 7 bases short, with 12 bases between. Germline CDR1 and CDR2: WSHSY and SAAADI. CDR3: CASSESGAGQPQHF. As DNA, the CDR3 is TGCGCCAGCAGTGAGAGTGGGGCTGGGCAGCCCCAGCATTTT.

This sequence joins TRBV20-1 and TRBJ2-5; D is unclear. From germline, CDR1 is DFQATT and CDR2 SNEGSKA (reference sequence). The germline V and J ends were trimmed by 3 bases and 5 bases, with 19 bases remaining between them. CDR3 size: 15 residues. This CDR3 is CSASPIQERTETQYF. The CDR3 DNA is TGCAGTGCTAGCCCCATTCAGGAACGAACGGAGACCCAGTACTTC.

The chain recombines TRBV7-9 with TRBJ1-1, with a possible D match to TRBD1 (5 bases). Germline V gene sequence: CDR1 SEHNR, CDR2 FQNEAQ (reference sequence). CDR3 length equals 16 residues. The V end was cut by 4 bases, the J end by 1 base, with 16 bases between. DNA for the CDR3: TGTGCCAGCAGCTCTTACCGGGGACGGGGGAACACTGAAGCTTTCTTT. This encodes CASSSYRGRGNTEAFF.

Ten or more counts support this clonotype. The chain links TRBV20-1 to TRBJ1-2; D unclear. The CDR3 loop spans 14 amino acids. Germline CDR1 reads DFQATT; CDR2 reads SNEGSKA (reference sequence). V dropped 0 bases and J dropped 2 bases, with 10 bases sitting between them. CDR3 sequence (DNA): TGCAGTGCTAGAGAGAGGTCCTGGAACTATGGCTACACCTTC. It translates to CSARERSWNYGYTF.

This clonotype was seen only a few times. The chain recombines TRBV19 with TRBJ1-1; D is undetermined. The germline V and J ends were trimmed by 5 bases and 1 base, with 8 bases remaining between them. Per the germline V gene, CDR1 is LNHDA and CDR2 is SQIVND (reference sequence). This CDR3 has 13 amino acids. This CDR3 is CASSPRANTEAFF. The CDR3 nucleotides are TGTGCCAGTAGTCCGAGGGCGAACACTGAAGCTTTCTTT.

The rearrangement links TRBV13 to TRBJ2-1, with unresolved D. The CDR3 consists of 12 residues. V lost 4 bases, J lost 7 bases, and 8 bases lay in between. CDR1 and CDR2 (germline): PRHDT, FYEKMQ (reference sequence). CDR3 loop: CASSSQWNEQFF. As DNA, the CDR3 is TGTGCCAGCAGCTCCCAGTGGAATGAGCAGTTCTTC.

The V call is TRBV20-1, the J call TRBJ1-3; 8 bases agree with TRBD1. The CDR3 covers 15 residues. Germline-derived CDR1 and CDR2 are DFQATT and SNEGSKA (reference sequence). Losses at the gene ends were 0 bases for V and 9 bases for J; bases not matched to a gene: 10. The CDR3 protein is CSARDRDRGYSTIYF. In DNA, the CDR3 is TGCAGTGCTAGAGATCGAGACAGGGGTTACTCCACCATATATTTT.

The rearrangement uses TRBV10-3 and TRBJ2-7, with TRBD1 as a possible D gene (5 bases). Germline loops: CDR1 ENHRY, CDR2 SYGVKD. V was trimmed by 8 bases and J by 6 bases, leaving 11 bases between them. CDR3 size: 11 residues. CDR3 coding DNA: TGTGCCATCGGGGCCTGGGGCGAGCAGTACTTC. Amino acids: CAIGAWGEQYF.

The chain employs TRBV4-3 and TRBJ2-7; TRBD1 matches 7 bases. Trimming cost V 4 bases and J 5 bases; bases outside gene matches: 8. The V gene's germline CDR1 is LGHNA and CDR2 YSLEER. The CDR3 totals 14 residues. The CDR3 here is CASSPSDRSDEQYF. CDR3 in DNA: TGCGCCAGCAGCCCTTCGGACAGGTCGGACGAGCAGTACTTC.

This clonotype has more than one count but fewer than ten. This chain joins TRBV6-1 and TRBJ2-3, with a weak D call TRBD2 (6 bases). Germline V gives CDR1 MNHNS, CDR2 SASEGT. Trimming removed 8 bases at V and 1 base at J, with 13 bases between. This CDR3 has 14 amino acids. The CDR3 nucleotides are TGTGCCAGCCGAAAAGCGGGTGGCACAGATACGCAGTATTTT. This sequence encodes CASRKAGGTDTQYF.

This clonotype has only a few counts. The chain carries TRBV20-1 and TRBJ1-1; perhaps TRBD1 as D (5 bases). The germline V gene has CDR1 DFQATT and CDR2 SNEGSKA (reference sequence). Trimming left V 6 bases short and J 11 bases short, with 13 bases between. This CDR3 region has 10 residues. The CDR3 spells CSAPPGGAFF. The CDR3 bases are TGCAGTGCCCCACCCGGGGGGGCTTTCTTT.